Here is one T cell receptor (beta chain) with its context. These data are taken from a study of blood T cell repertoires in COVID-19. Per the germline V gene, CDR1 is SGHAT and CDR2 is FQNNGV. The CDR3 extends over 14 amino acids. Trimming took 0 bases from V and 7 from J, leaving 13 bases between them. Only in-frame clones appear in the TCRdb table, and some are missing; sequencing was by immunoSEQ multiplex PCR. The repertoire holds 250,000 to 350,000 clones, with 90% as singletons. Material for sequencing was PBMCs or T cells enriched from blood (not recorded which). The sequence was obtained from a young woman with acute COVID-19. V is TRBV11-2 and J is TRBJ2-7, with D perhaps matching TRBD2 (5 bases). The CDR3 here is CASSLDSGFWEQYF. The CDR3 DNA follows: TGTGCCAGCAGCTTAGATTCGGGGTTCTGGGAGCAGTACTTC.